Listed below are T cell receptor beta chains from one sample, sequenced in a study of blood T cell repertoires in COVID-19. The method was immunoSEQ multiplex PCR; TCRdb's version includes in-frame clones alone and lacks a portion of them. This table holds approximately 190,000 clones, about 80% found once. The sample was peripheral blood. These receptors all stem from a woman aged 60-75 years with COVID-19, enrolled during active disease. CDR3s include the opening cysteine and the closing phenylalanine or tryptophan. The order of the fields is clone size, CDR3 length, D gene, J gene, V gene, CDR3 DNA, CDR3 protein. A D gene is named only where the DNA matches it firmly. Rows give clone size only sometimes, using once, few, many, or a class for an expanded clone.

size: NA
length: 15
D: TRBD1
J: TRBJ1-2
V: TRBV3-1/TRBV3-2
DNA: TGTGCCAGCAGCCATAGGACAGGGACTACCGGGGGCTACACCTTC
CDR3: CASSHRTGTTGGYTF

size: few
length: 16
D: TRBD1
J: TRBJ1-1
V: TRBV4-3
DNA: TGCGCCAGCAGCCATCCGCCAGGGGGCATGAACACTGAAGCTTTCTTT
CDR3: CASSHPPGGMNTEAFF

size: NA
length: 14
D: TRBD2
J: TRBJ2-7
V: TRBV5-6
DNA: TGTGCCAGCAGCGAGCGGGAAGACCCCTACGAGCAGTACTTC
CDR3: CASSEREDPYEQYF

size: NA
length: 16
D: TRBD1
J: TRBJ2-2
V: TRBV7-2
DNA: TGTGCCAGCAGCCTCCCGGGACAGGGGAACACCGGGGAGCTGTTTTTT
CDR3: CASSLPGQGNTGELFF

size: few
length: 14
D: NA
J: TRBJ2-3
V: TRBV6-4
DNA: TGTGCCAGCAGTGAGCGGGGAAGCACAGATACGCAGTATTTT
CDR3: CASSERGSTDTQYF

size: NA
length: 14
D: NA
J: TRBJ1-2
V: TRBV21-1
DNA: TGTGCCAGCAGCAAAGGTTCAGGGAACTATGGCTACACCTTC
CDR3: CASSKGSGNYGYTF

size: few
length: 16
D: TRBD2
J: TRBJ2-2
V: TRBV7-8
DNA: TGTGCCAGCAGTCATCTGAGTAGCGGGGGCACCGGGGAGCTGTTTTTT
CDR3: CASSHLSSGGTGELFF

size: NA
length: 13
D: NA
J: TRBJ1-5
V: TRBV2
DNA: TGTGCCAGCTCCTGGGGGGTCAATCAGCCCCAGCATTTT
CDR3: CASSWGVNQPQHF

size: NA
length: 15
D: TRBD1
J: TRBJ2-1
V: TRBV6-1
DNA: TGTGCCAGCAGTGAAGGGACAGGGCAAATCGATGAGCAGTTCTTC
CDR3: CASSEGTGQIDEQFF

size: NA
length: 14
D: TRBD2
J: TRBJ2-4
V: TRBV29-1
DNA: TGCAGCGTGACCCCTAGCGGGATGGGGAACATTCAGTACTTC
CDR3: CSVTPSGMGNIQYF